This is a list of T cell receptor beta chains from one sample in a study of fetal regulatory T cell absence and autoimmunity. Method: immunoSEQ multiplex PCR; TCRdb's copy keeps in-frame clones and lacks some. The sample has 95,000 or so clones, 60% to 80% seen once. Material: pancreas tissue. The receptors derive from a male donor with IPEX syndrome. CDR3s include the opening cysteine and the closing phenylalanine or tryptophan. The order of the fields is V gene, CDR3 protein.

V gene: TRBV29-1; CDR3 protein: CSVGPGGITEAFF
V gene: TRBV7-9; CDR3 protein: CASSFLDLYSYGYTF
V gene: TRBV6-5; CDR3 protein: CASSPPGDYTEAFF
V gene: TRBV27; CDR3 protein: CASRKAPGPGRYSPLHF
V gene: TRBV5-1; CDR3 protein: CASSLAGLAGGPITGELFF
V gene: TRBV11-3; CDR3 protein: CASSFGSGGYEQYF
V gene: TRBV5-1; CDR3 protein: CASSLAWGIPYEQYF
V gene: TRBV6-1; CDR3 protein: CASSARQGNNYGYTF
V gene: TRBV18; CDR3 protein: CASSPPITSGTDTQYF
V gene: TRBV6-5; CDR3 protein: CASSLRLASTDTQYF
V gene: TRBV7-7; CDR3 protein: CASSQTGRTDTQYF
V gene: TRBV2; CDR3 protein: CASRGLAGAYEQYF
V gene: TRBV6-1; CDR3 protein: CASSEEVRGHYQETQYF
V gene: TRBV7-2; CDR3 protein: CASSFTGSNQPQHF
V gene: TRBV4-1; CDR3 protein: CASSPGGEQYF
V gene: TRBV6-5; CDR3 protein: CASSRRDSYGYTF
V gene: TRBV6-4; CDR3 protein: CASSADRGSTEAFF
V gene: TRBV6-6; CDR3 protein: CASSWQPHANVLTF
V gene: TRBV7-2; CDR3 protein: CASSATGGANEKLFF
V gene: TRBV7-9; CDR3 protein: CASSTWTEFTDTQYF
V gene: TRBV5-5; CDR3 protein: CASSLARGFPYEQYF
V gene: TRBV30; CDR3 protein: CAWRVRDRDNSPLHF
V gene: TRBV11-3; CDR3 protein: CASSFSGMSYEQYF
V gene: TRBV4-1; CDR3 protein: CASSQDLASETGEHNEQFF
V gene: TRBV6-1; CDR3 protein: CASSEAGQGTEAFF
V gene: TRBV7-8; CDR3 protein: CASSTSGADGNYGYTF
V gene: TRBV27; CDR3 protein: CASSWGTGEDDSNQPQHF
V gene: TRBV5-4; CDR3 protein: CASSFRNTGELFF
V gene: TRBV5-8; CDR3 protein: CASSLGTGGPYEQYF
V gene: TRBV6-1; CDR3 protein: CASRGQLSSYEQYF
V gene: TRBV13; CDR3 protein: CASSLGTSTDTQYF
V gene: TRBV7-8; CDR3 protein: CASSLDLWDNEQFF
V gene: TRBV10-3; CDR3 protein: CATESGRNEQYF
V gene: TRBV7-6; CDR3 protein: CASSLGVTYEQYF
V gene: TRBV5-4; CDR3 protein: CASSLNGVHHSGNTIYF
V gene: TRBV5-6; CDR3 protein: CASSLIGARGTIYF
V gene: TRBV5-6; CDR3 protein: CASSLVAGYYGYTF
V gene: TRBV5-4; CDR3 protein: CASSLGRENSPLHF
V gene: TRBV5-1; CDR3 protein: CASSLIDPYEQYF
V gene: TRBV7-2; CDR3 protein: CASSLGPGGPFDTQYF
V gene: TRBV6-5; CDR3 protein: CASSPWFDTEAFF
V gene: TRBV5-4; CDR3 protein: CASSLIPHPYNEQFF
V gene: TRBV2; CDR3 protein: CASRERQGNQPQHF
V gene: TRBV6-1; CDR3 protein: CASSEEGAWGSTDTQYF
V gene: TRBV2; CDR3 protein: CASSDKAGPGETQYF
V gene: TRBV19; CDR3 protein: CASSSEREGVYEQYF
V gene: TRBV19; CDR3 protein: CASASGPLEAFF
V gene: TRBV11-2; CDR3 protein: CASSVGQGYSPLHF
V gene: TRBV5-6; CDR3 protein: CASSRRHWQNYGYTF
V gene: TRBV6-1; CDR3 protein: CASSIQGMNYEQYF
V gene: TRBV11-2; CDR3 protein: CASSPGTRIENIQYF
V gene: TRBV11-2; CDR3 protein: CASSLSTYEQYF
V gene: TRBV30; CDR3 protein: CAARQGAVGKLFF